Here is one TCR beta chain with its context. Its specificity is not known. V gave up 8 bases and J gave up 3 bases, with 14 bases separating them. This CDR3 is 13 amino acids long. Germline V lookup: CDR1 SGHDT, CDR2 YYEEEE. The sample comes from a study of PD-1 blockade in mismatch repair-deficient tumors. Study findings and constraints: Rapid post-treatment expansion, then contraction, generally preceding radiologic response, marked tumor-resident clones.

All patients were mismatch repair deficient, assessed by either PCR or immunohistochemistry. This table comes from immunoSEQ multiplex PCR, and its TCRdb copy is limited to in-frame clones, with some not included. In the table there are tens of thousands of clones, about four fifths of which are singletons. The material sequenced was peripheral blood, taken 4 weeks after starting pembrolizumab. The chain has TRBV5-6 and TRBJ1-1; the D is unclear. The clonotype originates from an adult with mismatch repair-deficient cancer. This CDR3 reads CASLVGGHTEAFF. The CDR3 nucleotides read TGTGCCAGTTTGGTGGGAGGACACACTGAAGCTTTCTTT.